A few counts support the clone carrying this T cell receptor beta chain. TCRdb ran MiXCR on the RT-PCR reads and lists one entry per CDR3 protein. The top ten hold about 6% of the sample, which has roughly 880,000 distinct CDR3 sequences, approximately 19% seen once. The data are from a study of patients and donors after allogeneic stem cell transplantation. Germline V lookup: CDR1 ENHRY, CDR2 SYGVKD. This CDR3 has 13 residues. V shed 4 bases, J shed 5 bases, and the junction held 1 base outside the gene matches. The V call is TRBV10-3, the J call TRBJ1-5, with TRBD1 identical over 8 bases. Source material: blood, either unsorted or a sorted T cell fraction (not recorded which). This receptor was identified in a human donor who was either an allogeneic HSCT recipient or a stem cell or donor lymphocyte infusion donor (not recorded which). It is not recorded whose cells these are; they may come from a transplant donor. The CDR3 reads CAISVQGDQPQHF. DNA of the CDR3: TGTGCCATCAGTGTACAGGGGGATCAGCCCCAGCATTTT.